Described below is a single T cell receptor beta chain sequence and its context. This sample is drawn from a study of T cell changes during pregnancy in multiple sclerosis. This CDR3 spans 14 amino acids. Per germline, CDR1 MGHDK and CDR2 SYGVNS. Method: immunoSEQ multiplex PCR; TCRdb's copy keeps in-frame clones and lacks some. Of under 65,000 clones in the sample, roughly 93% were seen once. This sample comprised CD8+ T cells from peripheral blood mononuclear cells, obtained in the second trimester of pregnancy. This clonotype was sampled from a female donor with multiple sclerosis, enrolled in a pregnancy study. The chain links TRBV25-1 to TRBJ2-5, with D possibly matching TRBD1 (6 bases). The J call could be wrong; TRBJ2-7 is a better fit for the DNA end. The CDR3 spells CASKLTGQSYEQYF. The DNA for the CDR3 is TGTGCCAGCAAGTTGACGGGACAATCCTACGAGCAGTACTTC.